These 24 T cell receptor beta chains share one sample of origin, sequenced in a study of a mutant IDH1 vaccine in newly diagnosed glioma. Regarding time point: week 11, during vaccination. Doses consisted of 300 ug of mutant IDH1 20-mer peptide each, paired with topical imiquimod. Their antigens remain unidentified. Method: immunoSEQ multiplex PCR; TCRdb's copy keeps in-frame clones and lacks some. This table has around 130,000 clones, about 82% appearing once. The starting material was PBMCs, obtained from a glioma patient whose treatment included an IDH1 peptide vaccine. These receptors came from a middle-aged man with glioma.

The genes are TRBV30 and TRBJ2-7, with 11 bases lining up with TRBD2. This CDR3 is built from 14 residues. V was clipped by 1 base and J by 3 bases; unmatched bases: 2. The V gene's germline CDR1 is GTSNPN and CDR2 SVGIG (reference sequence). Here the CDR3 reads CAWSGGTSGYEQYF. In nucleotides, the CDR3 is TGTGCCTGGAGTGGGGGGACTAGCGGCTACGAGCAGTACTTC.

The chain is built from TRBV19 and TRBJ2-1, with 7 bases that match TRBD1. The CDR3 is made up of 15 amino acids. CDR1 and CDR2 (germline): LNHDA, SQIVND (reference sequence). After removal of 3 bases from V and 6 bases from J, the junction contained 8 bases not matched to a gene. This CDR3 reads CASSIPTGASNEQFF. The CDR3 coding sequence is TGTGCCAGTAGTATCCCCACAGGGGCGTCCAATGAGCAGTTCTTC.

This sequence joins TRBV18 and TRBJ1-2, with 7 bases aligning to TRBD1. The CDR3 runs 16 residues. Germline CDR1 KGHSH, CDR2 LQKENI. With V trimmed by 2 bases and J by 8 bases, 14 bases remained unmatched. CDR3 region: CASSPDADRPHPGYTF. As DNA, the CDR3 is TGTGCCAGCTCACCAGACGCGGACAGGCCCCATCCGGGCTACACCTTC.

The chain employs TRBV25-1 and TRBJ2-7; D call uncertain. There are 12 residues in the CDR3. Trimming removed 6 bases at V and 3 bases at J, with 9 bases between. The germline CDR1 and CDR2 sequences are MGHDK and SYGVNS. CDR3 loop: CASSDKIYEQYF. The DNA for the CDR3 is TGTGCCAGCAGCGACAAGATCTACGAGCAGTACTTC.

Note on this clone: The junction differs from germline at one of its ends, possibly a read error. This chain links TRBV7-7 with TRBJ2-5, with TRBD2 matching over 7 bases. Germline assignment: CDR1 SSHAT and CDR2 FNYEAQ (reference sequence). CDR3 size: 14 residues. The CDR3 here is CASSVGGGQETQYF. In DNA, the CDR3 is TGTGCTAGCAGCGTTGGGGGGGGCCAAGAGACCCAGTACTTC. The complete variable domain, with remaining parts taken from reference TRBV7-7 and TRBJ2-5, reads GAGVSQSPRYKVTKRGQDVTLRCDPISSHATLYWYQQALGQGPEFLTYFNYEAQPDKSGLPSDRFSAERPEGSISTLTIQRTEQRDSAMYRCASSVGGGQETQYFGPGTRLLVL.

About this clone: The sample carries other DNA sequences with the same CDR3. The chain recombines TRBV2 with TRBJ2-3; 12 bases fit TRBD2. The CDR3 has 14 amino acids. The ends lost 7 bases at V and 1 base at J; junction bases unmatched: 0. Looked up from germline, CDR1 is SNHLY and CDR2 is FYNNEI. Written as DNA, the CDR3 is TGTGCCAGCACTAGCGGGGGGGGCACAGATACGCAGTATTTT. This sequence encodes CASTSGGGTDTQYF.

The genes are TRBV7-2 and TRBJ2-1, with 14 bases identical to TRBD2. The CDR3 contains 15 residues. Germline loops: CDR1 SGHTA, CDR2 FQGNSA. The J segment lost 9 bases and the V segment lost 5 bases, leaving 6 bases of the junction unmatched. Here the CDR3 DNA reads TGTGCCAGCAGCGTGACTAGCGGGAGGGCCACTGAGCAGTTCTTC. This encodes CASSVTSGRATEQFF.

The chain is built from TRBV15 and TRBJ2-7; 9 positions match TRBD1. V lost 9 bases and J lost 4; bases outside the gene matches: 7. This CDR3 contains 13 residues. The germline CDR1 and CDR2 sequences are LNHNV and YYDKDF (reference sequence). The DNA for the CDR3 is TGTGCCACTAACAGGGGGCGCGGGTACGAGCAGTACTTC. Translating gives CATNRGRGYEQYF.

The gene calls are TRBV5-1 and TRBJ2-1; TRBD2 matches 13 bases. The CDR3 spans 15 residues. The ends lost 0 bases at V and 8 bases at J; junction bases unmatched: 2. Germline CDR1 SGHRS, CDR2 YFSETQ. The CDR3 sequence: CASSLGTSGSYEQFF. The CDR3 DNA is TGCGCCAGCAGCTTGGGGACTAGCGGGAGCTATGAGCAGTTCTTC.

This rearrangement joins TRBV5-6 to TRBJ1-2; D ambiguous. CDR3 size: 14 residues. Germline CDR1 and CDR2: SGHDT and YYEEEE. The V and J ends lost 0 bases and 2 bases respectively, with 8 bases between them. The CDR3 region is CASSLVGSNYGYTF. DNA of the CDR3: TGTGCCAGCAGCTTGGTCGGCAGCAACTATGGCTACACCTTC.

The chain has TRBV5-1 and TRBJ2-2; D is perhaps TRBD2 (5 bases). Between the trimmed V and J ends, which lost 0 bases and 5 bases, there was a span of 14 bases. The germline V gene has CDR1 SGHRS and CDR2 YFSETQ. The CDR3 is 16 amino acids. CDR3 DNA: TGCGCCAGCAGCTTGGCCTTTAGCGATGGGACCGGGGAGCTGTTTTTT. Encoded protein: CASSLAFSDGTGELFF.

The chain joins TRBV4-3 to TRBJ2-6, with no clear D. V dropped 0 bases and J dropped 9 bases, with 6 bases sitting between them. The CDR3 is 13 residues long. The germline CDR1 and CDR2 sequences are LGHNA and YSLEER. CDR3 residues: CASSQEPGNVLTF. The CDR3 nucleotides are TGCGCCAGCAGCCAAGAACCGGGCAACGTCCTGACTTTC.

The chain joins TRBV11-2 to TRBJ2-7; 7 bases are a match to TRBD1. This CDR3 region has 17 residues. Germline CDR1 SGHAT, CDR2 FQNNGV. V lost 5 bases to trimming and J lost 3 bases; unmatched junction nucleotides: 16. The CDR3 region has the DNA TGTGCCAGCAGCAAACTACGACAGGGTGAAGATGGCTACGAGCAGTACTTC. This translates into CASSKLRQGEDGYEQYF.

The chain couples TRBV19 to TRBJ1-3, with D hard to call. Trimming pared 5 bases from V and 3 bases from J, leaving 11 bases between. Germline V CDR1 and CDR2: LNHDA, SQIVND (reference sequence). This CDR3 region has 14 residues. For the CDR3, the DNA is TGTGCCAGTAGTTACGACACTATTGGAAACACCATATATTTT. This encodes CASSYDTIGNTIYF.

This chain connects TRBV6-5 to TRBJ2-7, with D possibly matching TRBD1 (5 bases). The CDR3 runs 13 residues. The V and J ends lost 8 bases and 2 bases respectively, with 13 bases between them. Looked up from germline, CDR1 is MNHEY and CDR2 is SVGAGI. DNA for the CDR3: TGTGCCAGCTCTCGCAGGGAAACCTACGAGCAGTACTTC. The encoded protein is CASSRRETYEQYF.

CDR3 sequence reads: CASSRDSTYEQYF. CDR3 nucleotide sequence: TGTGCCAGCAGCCGGGACAGCACCTACGAGCAGTACTTC. V and J are TRBV5-8 and TRBJ2-7; the match to TRBD1 covers 7 bases. The CDR3 contains 13 residues. V gave up 4 bases and J gave up 2 bases; unmatched junction bases: 3. Germline V gives CDR1 SGHTS, CDR2 YDEGEE.

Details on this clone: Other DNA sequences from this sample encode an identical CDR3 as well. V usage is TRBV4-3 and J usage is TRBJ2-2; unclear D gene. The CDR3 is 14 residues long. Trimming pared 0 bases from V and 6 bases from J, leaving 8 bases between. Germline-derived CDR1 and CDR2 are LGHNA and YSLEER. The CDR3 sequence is CASSQDRGSGELFF. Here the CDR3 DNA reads TGCGCCAGCAGCCAAGACAGAGGCTCCGGGGAGCTGTTTTTT.

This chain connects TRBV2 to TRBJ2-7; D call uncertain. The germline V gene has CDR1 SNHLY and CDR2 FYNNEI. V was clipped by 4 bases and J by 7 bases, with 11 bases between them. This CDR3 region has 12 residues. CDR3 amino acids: CASSALGNEQYF. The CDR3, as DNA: TGTGCCAGCAGTGCGTTAGGGAATGAGCAGTACTTC.

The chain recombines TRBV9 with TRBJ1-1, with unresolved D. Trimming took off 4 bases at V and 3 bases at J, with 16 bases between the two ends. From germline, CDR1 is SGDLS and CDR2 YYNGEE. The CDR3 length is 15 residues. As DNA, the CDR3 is TGTGCCAGCAGCTCCCAATGGTTTGTGGACACTGAAGCTTTCTTT. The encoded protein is CASSSQWFVDTEAFF.

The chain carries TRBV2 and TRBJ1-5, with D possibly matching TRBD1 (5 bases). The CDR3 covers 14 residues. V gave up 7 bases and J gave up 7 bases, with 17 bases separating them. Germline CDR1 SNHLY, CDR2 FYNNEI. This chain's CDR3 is CASMGVQGWQPQHF. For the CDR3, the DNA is TGTGCCAGCATGGGGGTCCAGGGCTGGCAGCCCCAGCATTTT.

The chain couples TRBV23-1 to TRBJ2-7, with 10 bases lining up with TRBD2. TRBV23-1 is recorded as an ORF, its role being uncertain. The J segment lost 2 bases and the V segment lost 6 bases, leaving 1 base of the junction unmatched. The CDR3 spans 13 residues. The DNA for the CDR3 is TGCGCCAGCAGGCTAGCGGGAGCCTACGAGCAGTACTTC. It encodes CASRLAGAYEQYF.

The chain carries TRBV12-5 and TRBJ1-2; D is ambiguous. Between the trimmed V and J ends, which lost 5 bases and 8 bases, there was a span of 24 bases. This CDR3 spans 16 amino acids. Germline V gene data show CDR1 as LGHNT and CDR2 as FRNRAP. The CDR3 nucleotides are TGTGCTAGTGGTCACACTCAAGGCGGTCCCTTAAGAGGCTACACCTTC. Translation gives CASGHTQGGPLRGYTF.

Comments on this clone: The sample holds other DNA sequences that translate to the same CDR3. The CDR3 loop is CASSLGTGGSGANVLTF. Written as DNA, the CDR3 is TGTGCCAGCAGCTTAGGGACAGGGGGCTCTGGGGCCAACGTCCTGACTTTC. This sequence joins TRBV5-8 and TRBJ2-6; 11 nucleotides align to TRBD1. The ends lost 2 bases at V and 0 bases at J; junction bases unmatched: 1. Germline V gene sequence: CDR1 SGHTS, CDR2 YDEGEE. CDR3 size: 17 residues.

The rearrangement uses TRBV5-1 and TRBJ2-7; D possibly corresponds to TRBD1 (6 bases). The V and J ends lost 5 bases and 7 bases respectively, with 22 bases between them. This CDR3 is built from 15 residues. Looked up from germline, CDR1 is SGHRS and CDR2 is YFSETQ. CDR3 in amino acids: CASRNPGDGTKEQYF. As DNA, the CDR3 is TGCGCCAGCAGAAACCCAGGGGACGGTACGAAGGAGCAGTACTTC.